These 30 T cell receptor beta chains were all obtained from the same sample, sequenced in a study of shared clonotypes between healthy human individuals. The method was immunoSEQ multiplex PCR; TCRdb's version includes in-frame clones alone and lacks a portion of them. The sample shows about 530,000 clones, about 96% of them seen only once. Sequences were obtained from naive CD4+ T cells sorted from blood. Subset given: CD45RA+ positively selected. The origin of the receptors is a woman aged 30 to 39 in good health.

The chain couples TRBV11-2 to TRBJ2-7; 9 nucleotides agree with TRBD1. J was trimmed by 7 bases and V by 4 bases; bases with no gene match: 11. The CDR3 consists of 15 residues. Germline V CDR1 and CDR2: SGHAT, FQNNGV. The CDR3 loop is CASSSLSGTGREQYF. The CDR3, as DNA: TGTGCCAGCAGCTCCTTATCTGGGACAGGGCGGGAGCAGTACTTC.

The chain carries TRBV19 and TRBJ2-3; D may be TRBD2 (5 bases). The V and J ends lost 7 bases and 4 bases respectively, with 15 bases between them. CDR1 is LNHDA, CDR2 SQIVND, per germline (reference sequence). The CDR3 is 14 residues long. CDR3 DNA: TGTGCCAGTACGGGGTCAATTTGGGCAGATACGCAGTATTTT. Amino acids: CASTGSIWADTQYF.

As for this clone: The identical CDR3 is also encoded by other nucleotide sequences in the sample. The rearrangement uses TRBV18 and TRBJ2-5; no clear D. V gave up 2 bases and J gave up 1 base, with 5 bases separating them. This CDR3 comprises 13 residues. Germline CDR1 is KGHSH and CDR2 is LQKENI. The CDR3 protein is CASSPGSQETQYF. Written as DNA, the CDR3 is TGTGCCAGCTCACCAGGTAGCCAAGAGACCCAGTACTTC.

The chain has TRBV27 and TRBJ1-1, with D uncertain. The V end lost 4 bases, the J end lost 2 bases, and 8 bases lay between the germline ends. This CDR3 spans 13 amino acids. CDR1 and CDR2 (germline): MNHEY, SMNVEV (reference sequence). Here the CDR3 reads CASSSRINTEAFF. CDR3 nucleotides: TGTGCCAGCAGTTCGAGAATTAACACTGAAGCTTTCTTT.

The V gene is TRBV6-5, the J gene TRBJ1-1, with D hard to call. V gave up 6 bases and J gave up 1 base, with 9 bases separating them. The CDR3 has 13 amino acids. The germline gives CDR1 MNHEY, CDR2 SVGAGI. CDR3 nucleotides: TGTGCCAGCAGACAACTGGGGAACACTGAAGCTTTCTTT. Translation: CASRQLGNTEAFF.

This chain joins TRBV18 and TRBJ2-6, with TRBD1 matching 7 bases. Per germline, CDR1 KGHSH and CDR2 LQKENI. With V trimmed by 3 bases and J by 4 bases, 6 bases remained unmatched. This CDR3 contains 16 residues. The CDR3 spells CASSPQGVSGANVLTF. For the CDR3, the DNA is TGTGCCAGCTCACCGCAGGGGGTGAGCGGGGCCAACGTCCTGACTTTC. Full variable domain (remainder filled in from reference TRBV18 and TRBJ2-6): NAGVMQNPRHLVRRRGQEARLRCSPMKGHSHVYWYRQLPEEGLKFMVYLQKENIIDESGMPKERFSAEFPKEGPSILRIQQVVRGDSAAYFCASSPQGVSGANVLTFGAGSRLTVL.

The chain combines TRBV7-2 with TRBJ2-1; D gene ambiguous. The CDR3 loop spans 13 amino acids. V lost 1 base and J 5 bases, leaving 6 bases between the germline ends. The V gene's germline CDR1 is SGHTA and CDR2 FQGNSA. The chain's CDR3 is CASSLVSNNEQFF. DNA of the CDR3: TGTGCCAGCAGCTTAGTCTCAAACAATGAGCAGTTCTTC.

The CDR3, as DNA: TGCGCCAGCAGCTTACAGGGAAGGGCCTACAATGAGCAGTTCTTC. This encodes CASSLQGRAYNEQFF. V gene TRBV5-1 combines with J gene TRBJ2-1; D possibly corresponds to TRBD1 (6 bases). Between the trimmed V and J ends, which lost 2 bases and 2 bases, there was a span of 11 bases. The germline V gene encodes CDR1 SGHRS and CDR2 YFSETQ. The CDR3 length is 15 residues.

The V call is TRBV4-1, the J call TRBJ2-3, with TRBD2 matching 8 bases. J was trimmed by 8 bases and V by 2 bases; bases with no gene match: 9. The CDR3 is 15 amino acids. Germline CDR1 MGHRA, CDR2 YSYEKL. CDR3 coding DNA: TGCGCCAGCAGCCAAACGAGCGGGAGTCTTGGTACGCAGTATTTT. Amino acid sequence: CASSQTSGSLGTQYF.

The rearrangement links TRBV10-2 to TRBJ2-2; D not resolved. CDR1 and CDR2 (germline): WSHSY, SAAADI. The CDR3 is 16 amino acids. V was pared by 1 base and J by 1 base, with 10 bases between. This chain's CDR3 is CASSEYGFLNTGELFF. The CDR3 coding sequence is TGCGCCAGCAGTGAGTATGGTTTCTTGAACACCGGGGAGCTGTTTTTT.

CDR3 region: CATSKSWEPYEQYF. The CDR3 DNA follows: TGTGCCACTTCGAAGTCCTGGGAGCCCTACGAGCAGTACTTC. This rearrangement joins TRBV19 to TRBJ2-7, with D maybe TRBD2 (5 bases). Deletions cut 10 bases from V and 2 bases from J, with 18 bases between. The length of the CDR3 is 14 residues. Germline V gene sequence: CDR1 LNHDA, CDR2 SQIVND (reference sequence).

The V and J genes are TRBV15 and TRBJ1-2; D is unclear. V was trimmed by 0 bases and J by 10 bases, leaving 18 bases between them. In germline, CDR1 is LNHNV, CDR2 YYDKDF (reference sequence). The CDR3 is made up of 15 amino acids. The CDR3, as DNA: TGTGCCACCAGCAGAGAAGGCTCCCAAAGGGATGACTACACCTTC. Its protein product is CATSREGSQRDDYTF.

The rearrangement uses TRBV28 and TRBJ2-1, with 13 nucleotides matching TRBD2. With 6 bases clipped from V and 9 bases from J, the junction kept 8 bases outside the gene matches. This CDR3 spans 15 amino acids. CDR1 MDHEN and CDR2 SYDVKM come from the germline V gene. The CDR3 sequence: CASSRGLAGRGEQFF. The CDR3, as DNA: TGTGCCAGCAGCAGGGGACTAGCGGGAAGGGGTGAGCAGTTCTTC. Supplemented by reference TRBV28 and TRBJ2-1, the full variable domain reads DVKVTQSSRYLVKRTGEKVFLECVQDMDHENMFWYRQDPGLGLRLIYFSYDVKMKEKGDIPEGYSVSREKKERFSLILESASTNQTSMYLCASSRGLAGRGEQFFGPGTRLTVL.

The chain has TRBV2 and TRBJ2-2, with TRBD2 matching over 7 bases. This CDR3 is built from 14 residues. CDR1 SNHLY and CDR2 FYNNEI come from the germline V gene. V was pared by 6 bases and J by 1 base, with 2 bases of the junction left unmatched. CDR3 residues: CASRRTRNTGELFF. In DNA, the CDR3 is TGTGCCAGCAGGAGGACTAGGAACACCGGGGAGCTGTTTTTT. The whole variable domain, remainder taken from reference TRBV2 and TRBJ2-2, is EPEVTQTPSHQVTQMGQEVILRCVPISNHLYFYWYRQILGQKVEFLVSFYNNEISEKSEIFDDQFSVERPDGSNFTLKIRSTKLEDSAMYFCASRRTRNTGELFFGEGSRLTVL.

On this clone: The limits of the CDR3 on the DNA are not certain, so only TCRdb's listed CDR3 is given. V gene TRBV19 combines with J gene TRBJ1-5. The CDR3 region is 15 residues in length, termini included. The germline V gene encodes CDR1 LNHDA and CDR2 SQIVND (reference sequence). This CDR3 reads CASTSVAYSNQPQHF.

V is TRBV7-9 and J is TRBJ2-7, with D possibly being TRBD2 (6 bases). Germline-derived CDR1 and CDR2 are SEHNR and FQNEAQ (reference sequence). The ends were cut back, 6 bases at V and 2 bases at J, with 14 bases in the middle. This CDR3 region has 14 residues. The CDR3 protein is CASRPSGGAYEQYF. CDR3 bases: TGTGCCAGCAGACCGTCCGGGGGAGCCTACGAGCAGTACTTC.

V is TRBV7-3 and J is TRBJ2-1; TRBD2 is a possible D gene (6 bases). Trimming removed 5 bases at V and 3 bases at J, with 8 bases between. The CDR3 loop spans 13 amino acids. Germline CDR1 SGHTA, CDR2 FQGTGA. CDR3 loop: CASSPGDYNEQFF. The CDR3 DNA follows: TGTGCCAGCAGCCCGGGGGACTACAATGAGCAGTTCTTC.

The V gene is TRBV9, the J gene TRBJ1-2; no definite D call. Germline V CDR1 and CDR2: SGDLS, YYNGEE. CDR3 size: 12 residues. V was cut by 3 bases and J by 4 bases, with 7 bases left in between. Here the CDR3 DNA reads TGTGCCAGCAGCGAACTATCCTATGGCTACACCTTC. It codes for CASSELSYGYTF.

This chain connects TRBV7-2 to TRBJ2-7; 9 positions match TRBD2. The CDR3 consists of 16 residues. CDR1 is SGHTA and CDR2 is FQGNSA in the germline V gene. With 7 bases clipped from V and 0 bases from J, the junction kept 10 bases outside the gene matches. CDR3 DNA sequence: TGTGCCAGCATGAGACAGGCGGGAGGGAGCTCCTACGAGCAGTACTTC. Encoded protein: CASMRQAGGSSYEQYF.

This clone was detected only once. V and J are TRBV30 and TRBJ2-5, with TRBD2 matching 11 bases. The J call may be in error: the DNA end matches TRBJ2-7 better. Per the germline V gene, CDR1 is GTSNPN and CDR2 is SVGIG (reference sequence). This CDR3 has 15 amino acids. The CDR3 DNA reads TGTGCCTGGAGTAGAGGGACTAGCGGTTCCGCCGAGCAGTACTTC. It codes for CAWSRGTSGSAEQYF.

The chain is built from TRBV7-9 and TRBJ2-7, with D unresolved. V was pared by 5 bases and J by 2 bases, with 7 bases between. Germline assignment: CDR1 SEHNR and CDR2 FQNEAQ (reference sequence). This CDR3 is built from 12 residues. CDR3 sequence: CASSESAYEQYF. Here the CDR3 DNA reads TGTGCCAGCAGCGAGTCGGCCTACGAGCAGTACTTC. The variable domain in full, with the rest retrieved from reference TRBV7-9 and TRBJ2-7, is DTGVSQNPRHKITKRGQNVTFRCDPISEHNRLYWYRQTLGQGPEFLTYFQNEAQLEKSRLLSDRFSAERPKGSFSTLEIQRTEQGDSAMYLCASSESAYEQYFGPGTRLTVT.

The chain is built from TRBV10-3 and TRBJ2-7; D possibly corresponds to TRBD1 (5 bases). Germline CDR1 ENHRY, CDR2 SYGVKD. The CDR3 loop spans 14 amino acids. The V end was cut by 8 bases, the J end by 12 bases, with 26 bases between. CDR3 protein: CAIQDRQLSGSTYF. The CDR3 DNA reads TGTGCCATCCAGGACCGACAGCTGTCAGGTTCTACGTACTTC.

The rearrangement joins TRBV5-1 to TRBJ2-7; tentatively, D is TRBD2 (5 bases). The CDR3 extends over 15 amino acids. V lost 0 bases and J 0 bases, leaving 10 bases between the germline ends. The germline V gene encodes CDR1 SGHRS and CDR2 YFSETQ. The CDR3 coding sequence is TGCGCCAGCAGCTTGGGACACGGGGTCTCCTACGAGCAGTACTTC. It encodes CASSLGHGVSYEQYF.

This chain connects TRBV5-1 to TRBJ1-3; no firm D call. Looked up from germline, CDR1 is SGHRS and CDR2 is YFSETQ. V was pared by 0 bases and J by 3 bases, with 13 bases between. CDR3 length: 16 amino acids. The CDR3 nucleotides are TGCGCCAGCAGCTTGGCCCCAGAAGCTTATGGAAACACCATATATTTT. Amino acid sequence: CASSLAPEAYGNTIYF.

J is TRBJ2-1 and V is TRBV5-1, with 9 positions matching TRBD2. V lost 2 bases and J lost 4; bases outside the gene matches: 4. The germline V gene has CDR1 SGHRS and CDR2 YFSETQ. The CDR3 has 15 amino acids. In DNA form, the CDR3 reads TGCGCCAGCAGCTTAGGTAGCGGGAGTTACAATGAGCAGTTCTTC. This codes for CASSLGSGSYNEQFF.

The CDR3 protein is CASSTYRQLGSRNQPQHF. For the CDR3, the DNA is TGTGCCAGCAGCACCTACAGACAGCTGGGTTCCAGAAATCAGCCCCAGCATTTT. The genes are TRBV2 and TRBJ1-5, with D possibly TRBD1 on 5 matching bases. The V end was cut by 6 bases, the J end by 4 bases, with 25 bases between. CDR1 and CDR2 (germline): SNHLY, FYNNEI. The CDR3 is made up of 18 amino acids. The variable domain in full, with the rest retrieved from reference TRBV2 and TRBJ1-5, is EPEVTQTPSHQVTQMGQEVILRCVPISNHLYFYWYRQILGQKVEFLVSFYNNEISEKSEIFDDQFSVERPDGSNFTLKIRSTKLEDSAMYFCASSTYRQLGSRNQPQHFGDGTRLSIL.

The chain is built from TRBV28 and TRBJ1-2; 9 bases are shared with TRBD1. The germline V gene encodes CDR1 MDHEN and CDR2 SYDVKM. This CDR3 comprises 14 residues. With V trimmed by 6 bases and J by 7 bases, 9 bases remained unmatched. CDR3 DNA: TGTGCCAGCAGGAGTAGCGGACAGGGGTTTGGCTACACCTTC. The encoded protein is CASRSSGQGFGYTF.

The sample holds one count of this clone. The V and J genes are TRBV28 and TRBJ1-1; TRBD1 matches at 7 bases. V lost 3 bases, J lost 9 bases, and 4 bases stayed unmatched. Per the germline V gene, CDR1 is MDHEN and CDR2 is SYDVKM. This CDR3 contains 12 residues. The CDR3 is CASSFLGGQAFF. The CDR3 region has the DNA TGTGCCAGCAGTTTCTTAGGGGGCCAAGCTTTCTTT.

The chain links TRBV28 to TRBJ1-6; no clear D gene. CDR1 is MDHEN and CDR2 is SYDVKM in the germline V gene. The CDR3 loop spans 16 amino acids. V shed 6 bases and J shed 2 bases, with 14 bases lying between them. CDR3 coding DNA: TGTGCCAGCAGCCAGGCCCTGAGCACCTATAATTCACCCCTCCACTTT. Translating it yields CASSQALSTYNSPLHF.

The chain has TRBV6-5 and TRBJ2-5; D uncertain. V lost 6 bases, J lost 3 bases, and 11 bases lay in between. This CDR3 spans 13 amino acids. Germline V CDR1 and CDR2: MNHEY, SVGAGI. In nucleotides, the CDR3 is TGTGCCAGCAGAACCACAAGCGAAGAGACCCAGTACTTC. Protein product: CASRTTSEETQYF.